The 20 T cell receptor beta chains below come from one sample, sequenced in a study of beta chain features in type 1 diabetes. TCRB transcripts that were expressed got sequenced, as all of the isolated RNA had been reverse transcribed. The assay was immunoSEQ multiplex PCR, and TCRdb's table has in-frame clones only and misses some. The table includes hundreds of thousands of clones, approximately 15% detected once. Sequenced sample: central memory CD4+ T cells from blood. The source is a young man in good health.

This clone showed up many times. The chain is built from TRBV5-4 and TRBJ2-1, with TRBD1 identical over 8 bases. Germline V gives CDR1 SGHNT, CDR2 YYREEE (reference sequence). This CDR3 has 15 residues. V was pared by 4 bases and J by 6 bases, with 9 bases of the junction left unmatched. Here the CDR3 DNA reads TGTGCCAGCAGCCATGGCGGACAGGGAGTCAATGAGCAGTTCTTC. Protein product: CASSHGGQGVNEQFF.

The sample holds many counts of this clone. V and J are TRBV4-2 and TRBJ2-7; 7 bases agree with TRBD1. V lost 4 bases, J lost 11 bases, and 5 bases stayed unmatched. In germline, CDR1 is LGHNA, CDR2 YNFKEQ. The length of the CDR3 is 11 residues. The CDR3 loop reads CASSPRQGKYF. The CDR3 coding sequence is TGTGCCAGCAGCCCCCGACAGGGAAAGTACTTC.

This chain connects TRBV25-1 to TRBJ1-6; tentative D call: TRBD1 (5 bases). CDR3 length: 14 amino acids. Trimming stripped 10 bases from V and 3 bases from J, with 13 bases between. The germline V gene has CDR1 MGHDK and CDR2 SYGVNS. CDR3 loop: CATRADSYNSPLHF. The CDR3 DNA sequence: TGTGCCACCAGAGCAGACAGCTATAATTCACCCCTCCACTTT. The variable domain in full, completed from reference TRBV25-1 and TRBJ1-6, reads EADIYQTPRYLVIGTGKKITLECSQTMGHDKMYWYQQDPGMELHLIHYSYGVNSTEKGDLSSESTVSRIRTEHFPLTLESARPSHTSQYLCATRADSYNSPLHFGNGTRLTVT.

The sample holds one count of this clone. One base away lies a much larger clone, so this may be a sequencing read error. The gene calls are TRBV6-1 and TRBJ1-2; TRBD1 might be the D (5 bases). Trimming pared 8 bases from V and 3 bases from J, leaving 7 bases between. This CDR3 contains 11 residues. The germline CDR1 and CDR2 sequences are MNHNS and SASEGT. The CDR3: CASRRDYGYTF. The CDR3 coding sequence is TGTGCCAGCCGCAGGGACTATGGCTACACCTTC.

This clone was picked up many times. This same CDR3 is encoded by further DNA sequences in the sample. The CDR3 loop is CASSFGTGELFF. CDR3 bases: TGTGCCAGCAGCTTCGGCACCGGGGAGCTGTTTTTT. The V and J genes are TRBV7-9 and TRBJ2-2; D is unresolved. The CDR3 extends over 12 amino acids. V gave up 3 bases and J gave up 4 bases, with 3 bases separating them. Germline V gives CDR1 SEHNR, CDR2 FQNEAQ (reference sequence).

The chain joins TRBV4-2 to TRBJ2-5; D possibly corresponds to TRBD2 (6 bases). The germline gives CDR1 LGHNA, CDR2 YNFKEQ. V lost 5 bases to trimming and J lost 9 bases, with 16 bases between them. This CDR3 region has 13 residues. CDR3 coding DNA: TGTGCCAGCAGCGGTGAGGGGACTCGGTCCCAGTACTTC. This sequence encodes CASSGEGTRSQYF.

This clone has only a few counts. V usage is TRBV25-1 and J usage is TRBJ1-6; D is unclear. From germline, CDR1 is MGHDK and CDR2 SYGVNS. The CDR3 totals 13 residues. The V end was cut by 5 bases, the J end by 6 bases, with 8 bases between. In DNA form, the CDR3 reads TGTGCCAGCAGTCAGGTCGGTAATTCACCCCTCCACTTT. It specifies CASSQVGNSPLHF.

This clone was seen a few times. This sequence joins TRBV13 and TRBJ1-4; D ambiguous. Trimming pared 5 bases from V and 4 bases from J, leaving 11 bases between. The CDR3 sequence is 14 residues long. Germline assignment: CDR1 PRHDT and CDR2 FYEKMQ (reference sequence). In DNA form, the CDR3 reads TGTGCCAGCAGCCTCAAGACGAGTAATGAAAAACTGTTTTTT. Its translation is CASSLKTSNEKLFF.

The rearrangement links TRBV15 to TRBJ2-1; 12 bases are shared with TRBD2. Unmatched junction bases numbered 5, after V lost 4 bases and J lost 7 bases. Germline V lookup: CDR1 LNHNV, CDR2 YYDKDF (reference sequence). This CDR3 comprises 15 residues. Here the CDR3 DNA reads TGTGCCACCAGCACCCTTGGACTAGCGGGAAATGAGCAGTTCTTC. It translates to CATSTLGLAGNEQFF.

V is TRBV11-2 and J is TRBJ1-4; tentative D call: TRBD1 (5 bases). Trimming stripped 1 base from V and 4 bases from J, with 10 bases between. The CDR3 sequence is 15 residues long. CDR1 SGHAT and CDR2 FQNNGV come from the germline V gene. CDR3 amino acids: CASSLVGGGNEKLFF. The CDR3 DNA sequence: TGTGCCAGCAGCTTAGTTGGCGGGGGTAATGAAAAACTGTTTTTT.

This clone has more than one count but fewer than ten. V gene TRBV30 combines with J gene TRBJ1-5; no definite D call. The CDR3 has 13 amino acids. Germline CDR1 and CDR2: GTSNPN and SVGIG (reference sequence). The V end was cut by 2 bases, the J end by 4 bases, with 9 bases between. The DNA for the CDR3 is TGTGCCTGGAGTTCCCATTCTAATCAGCCCCAGCATTTT. Residues: CAWSSHSNQPQHF.

The rearrangement uses TRBV6-1 and TRBJ1-2, with D possibly being TRBD1 (5 bases). V was trimmed by 8 bases and J by 7 bases, leaving 23 bases between them. This CDR3 spans 15 amino acids. Germline V lookup: CDR1 MNHNS, CDR2 SASEGT. The CDR3 DNA sequence: TGTGCCAGCTCCCCTGGAGGGGCCGACTTCGTTGGCTACACCTTC. This codes for CASSPGGADFVGYTF.

The V gene is TRBV6-1, the J gene TRBJ2-7; D possibly uses TRBD1 or TRBD2 (5 bases each). Trimming removed 1 base from V and 1 base from J, with 11 bases in between. Looked up from germline, CDR1 is MNHNS and CDR2 is SASEGT. CDR3 length equals 15 residues. CDR3 amino acids: CASSEVWGNSYEQYF. The CDR3 DNA follows: TGTGCCAGCAGTGAAGTCTGGGGGAATTCCTACGAGCAGTACTTC.

Only a few counts were recorded for this clone. CDR3 in amino acids: CASSLAGSQETQYF. CDR3 bases: TGTGCCAGCAGCTTAGCGGGAAGCCAAGAGACCCAGTACTTC. The chain is built from TRBV7-9 and TRBJ2-5; unclear D gene. CDR3 size: 14 residues. Germline V lookup: CDR1 SEHNR, CDR2 FQNEAQ (reference sequence). Trimming removed 0 bases at V and 1 base at J, with 6 bases between.

This clone showed up just a few times. The V gene is TRBV2, the J gene TRBJ2-5, with 12 bases fitting TRBD2. The junction had 6 bases not matched to a gene; V was cut back by 8 bases and J by 2 bases. CDR1 is SNHLY, CDR2 FYNNEI, per germline. The CDR3 is 15 amino acids. Here the CDR3 DNA reads TGTGCCAGCGGGGGACTAGCGGGCCGACAAGAGACCCAGTACTTC. This translates into CASGGLAGRQETQYF. The full variable domain, its missing parts supplied by reference TRBV2 and TRBJ2-5, is EPEVTQTPSHQVTQMGQEVILRCVPISNHLYFYWYRQILGQKVEFLVSFYNNEISEKSEIFDDQFSVERPDGSNFTLKIRSTKLEDSAMYFCASGGLAGRQETQYFGPGTRLLVL.

Points on this clone: Other DNA sequences in this specimen translate into the identical CDR3. The chain joins TRBV9 to TRBJ2-1; TRBD1 matches 7 bases. Germline CDR1 reads SGDLS; CDR2 reads YYNGEE. CDR3 length equals 17 residues. J was trimmed by 9 bases and V by 0 bases; bases with no gene match: 15. The CDR3 DNA is TGTGCCAGCAGCGTAGGAAGTACGACCAGGGGGTTGAGTGAGCAGTTCTTC. Translation gives CASSVGSTTRGLSEQFF.

The chain links TRBV7-2 to TRBJ2-2, with 8 bases that match TRBD2. This CDR3 region has 15 residues. V gave up 4 bases and J gave up 2 bases; unmatched junction bases: 3. Germline V CDR1 and CDR2: SGHTA, FQGNSA. CDR3 DNA: TGTGCCAGCAGCTCGACTAGCGTTAACACCGGGGAGCTGTTTTTT. Amino acids: CASSSTSVNTGELFF.

The genes are TRBV7-2 and TRBJ2-3; D may match TRBD1 or TRBD2 (6 bases each). Trimming took off 1 base at V and 6 bases at J, with 11 bases between the two ends. Germline V lookup: CDR1 SGHTA, CDR2 FQGNSA. The CDR3 loop spans 14 amino acids. CDR3 nucleotides: TGTGCCAGCAGCTTAGGAGGGGGGATGGATACGCAGTATTTT. Its protein product is CASSLGGGMDTQYF.

The CDR3 DNA reads TGTGCCAGCAGCTTAGACGCGGGCGCGGTTGGGGAGACCCAGTACTTC. Its translation is CASSLDAGAVGETQYF. The chain is built from TRBV5-4 and TRBJ2-5; the D gene is possibly TRBD2 (5 bases). Trimming pared 2 bases from V and 5 bases from J, leaving 19 bases between. CDR1 SGHNT and CDR2 YYREEE come from the germline V gene (reference sequence). The CDR3 totals 16 residues.

Comments on this clone: A much bigger clone sits one base away, suggesting this may be a read error. The V and J genes are TRBV7-9 and TRBJ1-1; 10 bases fit TRBD1. Trimming removed 5 bases from V and 7 bases from J; junction bases left unmatched: 1. Germline V gene data show CDR1 as SEHNR and CDR2 as FQNEAQ (reference sequence). The CDR3 runs 12 residues. CDR3: CASSRTGGEAFF. The CDR3 region has the DNA TGTGCCAGCAGCCGGACAGGGGGTGAAGCTTTCTTT.